These 12 T cell receptor beta chains share one sample of origin, sequenced in a study of T cells in Graves' hyperthyroidism and ophthalmopathy. The CDR3 regions of TCR beta were amplified from RNA transcripts. Using the HTBI primer set, a first-round RT-PCR was run on the TCR CDR3. TCRdb used MiXCR to reprocess the multiplex PCR reads, holding one entry per CDR3 protein. The table shows about 480,000 distinct CDR3 sequences, with approximately 24% occurring only once. The sequencing input was blood. The receptors stem from a woman aged 25 to 45 with Graves' ophthalmopathy.

This clonotype appeared many times. The chain links TRBV5-1 to TRBJ1-3, with D possibly being TRBD1 (6 bases). V lost 4 bases and J lost 0, with 20 bases in between. CDR1 and CDR2 (germline): SGHRS, YFSETQ. The CDR3 runs to 18 residues. In DNA form, the CDR3 reads TGCGCCAGCAGCCATGGGGGTTCAGGGGCCTACTCTGGAAACACCATATATTTT. Its translation is CASSHGGSGAYSGNTIYF.

This clonotype was detected many times. The V gene is TRBV10-3, the J gene TRBJ1-1; 11 bases are a match to TRBD1. CDR3 length: 16 residues. The germline V gene has CDR1 ENHRY and CDR2 SYGVKD. V trimming: 5 bases; J trimming: 1 base; junction bases outside the gene matches: 6. CDR3 sequence (DNA): TGTGCCATCAGTCCAGGACAGGGGGCCCCGAACACTGAAGCTTTCTTT. Encoded protein: CAISPGQGAPNTEAFF.

This clonotype was recorded at least ten times. The chain employs TRBV6-1 and TRBJ1-1; maybe TRBD1 (6 bases). This CDR3 has 14 residues. The V end lost 6 bases, the J end lost 2 bases, and 13 bases lay between the germline ends. CDR1 is MNHNS and CDR2 is SASEGT in the germline V gene. CDR3 in amino acids: CASSWDTFNTEAFF. In nucleotides, the CDR3 is TGTGCCAGCAGCTGGGACACTTTTAACACTGAAGCTTTCTTT.

This clonotype was observed at least ten times. Being one base from a much bigger clone, this may be a read error. The chain uses TRBV6-1 and TRBJ2-5; 14 bases fit TRBD2. The CDR3 consists of 15 residues. Germline CDR1 is MNHNS and CDR2 is SASEGT. DNA for the CDR3: TGTGCCAGCAGTGAGGGACTAGCGGGGGAAGAGACCAAGTACTTC. As protein: CASSEGLAGEETKYF.

With respect to this clonotype: A much larger clone is a single base away; this may be a read error. The conserved final phenylalanine or tryptophan is absent from the CDR3, which likely points to a read error. The rearrangement links TRBV7-8 to TRBJ2-2, with D tentatively TRBD1 or TRBD2 (5 bases each). There are 15 residues in the CDR3. V dropped 3 bases and J dropped 0 bases, with 8 bases sitting between them. Germline CDR1 SGHVS, CDR2 FQNEAQ. The DNA of the CDR3 is TGTGCCAGCAGCTTGGGGACCTCGAACACCGGGGAGCTGTTTTTG. It translates to CASSLGTSNTGELFL.

This clonotype was recorded many times. The V call is TRBV30, the J call TRBJ2-7; no definite D call. Trimming removed 3 bases from V and 3 bases from J, with 3 bases in between. CDR1 and CDR2 from the germline V gene are GTSNPN and SVGIG (reference sequence). The CDR3 consists of 10 residues. This chain's CDR3 is CAWRHYEQYF. In DNA form, the CDR3 reads TGTGCCTGGAGGCACTACGAGCAGTACTTC.

V and J are TRBV5-1 and TRBJ1-1, with D possibly matching TRBD1 (5 bases). The germline CDR1 and CDR2 sequences are SGHRS and YFSETQ. CDR3 length: 12 amino acids. The ends were cut back, 7 bases at V and 7 bases at J, with 14 bases in the middle. This chain's CDR3 is CASFDSEDEAFF. As DNA, the CDR3 is TGCGCCAGCTTTGACAGCGAAGATGAAGCTTTCTTT.

J is TRBJ1-3 and V is TRBV12-3 or TRBV12-4, with D uncertain. V was cut by 5 bases and J by 8 bases, with 10 bases left in between. The CDR3 runs to 12 residues. The CDR3 sequence: CASSPSGHTIYF. The CDR3, as DNA: TGTGCCAGCAGTCCCTCCGGACACACCATATATTTT.

This clonotype was seen ten or more times. This chain links TRBV28 with TRBJ1-1, with no clear D. The germline V gene encodes CDR1 MDHEN and CDR2 SYDVKM. There are 13 residues in the CDR3. Trimming removed 6 bases from V and 4 bases from J, with 12 bases in between. The chain's CDR3 is CASSLSEGTEAFF. The CDR3 bases are TGTGCCAGCAGCTTAAGTGAGGGCACTGAAGCTTTCTTT.

This clonotype was seen more than once but under ten times. Germline is not matched at one junction end, which may reflect a read error. The chain combines TRBV2 with TRBJ1-2; D gene uncertain. CDR3 size: 13 residues. The germline CDR1 and CDR2 sequences are SNHLY and FYNNEI. The CDR3 region has the DNA TGTGCCGGCAGTGGCGGTGAGAACTATGGCTACACCTTC. Residues: CAGSGGENYGYTF.

This clonotype has at least ten counts. This rearrangement joins TRBV6-5 to TRBJ1-6, with TRBD1 identical over 8 bases. Germline values: CDR1 MNHEY, CDR2 SVGAGI. V shed 6 bases and J 7 bases; nucleotides not matched to a gene: 11. This CDR3 region has 16 residues. The CDR3 sequence is CASSPDRGPKNSPLHF. The CDR3 DNA reads as TGTGCCAGCAGCCCTGACAGGGGCCCGAAGAATTCACCCCTCCACTTT.

This clonotype was observed a few times. The chain combines TRBV29-1 with TRBJ2-7; perhaps TRBD1 as D (5 bases). The CDR3 length is 12 residues. V gave up 7 bases and J gave up 2 bases, with 12 bases separating them. Germline V gene lookup returns CDR1 SQVTM and CDR2 ANQGSEA. CDR3 bases: TGCAGCGCCCTGACAGTTGCCTACGAGCAGTACTTC. It specifies CSALTVAYEQYF.